The rows below give T cell receptor beta chains drawn from one sample of a study of a mutant IDH1 vaccine in newly diagnosed glioma. Sequenced by immunoSEQ multiplex PCR; TCRdb stores in-frame clones only, minus some. This table holds about 26,000 clones, 65% to 85% found once. Their antigens are not known. Sequenced here: PBMCs, sampled from a glioma patient whose treatment included an IDH1 peptide vaccine. Receptor source: a man aged 40-50 years with glioma. Some clones in this sample may be carry-over from other donors' samples. Each CDR3 is given with its conserved first and last residue. A D gene is named only where the DNA matches it firmly. Rows give clone size only sometimes, using once, few, many, or a class for an expanded clone.

TRBJ2-2 TRBV9 few . CASSVASSNTGELFF TGTGCCAGCAGCGTAGCATCCTCGAACACCGGGGAGCTGTTTTTT
TRBJ1-1 TRBV18 . . CATGVGVNTEAFF TGTGCCACCGGCGTCGGTGTGAACACTGAAGCTTTCTTT
TRBJ1-3 TRBV6-1 . . CASSPGNSGNTIYF TGTGCCAGCAGTCCTGGAAATTCTGGAAACACCATATATTTT
TRBJ1-1 TRBV7-8 . . CASSLIIHHLNTEAFF TGTGCCAGCAGCTTAATAATACATCACTTGAACACTGAAGCTTTCTTT
TRBJ1-1 TRBV11-2 . . CASSPLRVLNTEAFF TGTGCCAGCAGCCCCCTGAGGGTTTTGAACACTGAAGCTTTCTTT
TRBJ1-4 TRBV7-6 . . CASSRERTNEKLFF TGTGCCAGCAGCCGGGAGAGAACTAATGAAAAACTGTTTTTT
TRBJ1-1 TRBV11-2 . . CASSPFGDTNTEAFF TGTGCCAGCAGCCCCTTCGGGGATACGAACACTGAAGCTTTCTTT
TRBJ2-2 TRBV5-1 . . CASSLGEGYTGELFF TGCGCCAGCAGCTTGGGTGAGGGGTACACCGGGGAGCTGTTTTTT
TRBJ1-2 TRBV2 few . CASSEGEGEGYGYTF TGTGCCAGCAGTGAAGGTGAAGGGGAGGGCTATGGCTACACCTTC
TRBJ1-1 TRBV7-7 few . CASSLGTNTEAFF TGTGCTAGCAGCTTGGGGACAAACACTGAAGCTTTCTTT
TRBJ1-1 TRBV6-4 . . CASSAGTMNTEAFF TGTGCCAGCAGTGCGGGGACAATGAACACTGAAGCTTTCTTT
TRBJ2-3 TRBV5-1 . . CASSSGLSTDTQYF TGCGCCAGCAGCTCAGGACTTAGCACAGATACGCAGTATTTT
TRBJ2-7 TRBV29-1 . . CSVLTGTDRNEQYF TGCAGCGTCTTAACCGGGACGGATCGAAACGAGCAGTACTTC
TRBJ1-4 TRBV6-5 . . CASSYSGVVHEKLFF TGTGCCAGCAGTTACTCAGGAGTTGTGCATGAAAAACTGTTTTTT
TRBJ2-2 TRBV9 . TRBD2 CASSAASGGPTGELFF TGTGCCAGCAGCGCCGCTAGCGGGGGACCCACCGGGGAGCTGTTTTTT
TRBJ1-1 TRBV6-5 . . CASSLDGNTEAFF TGTGCCAGCAGTCTAGACGGGAACACTGAAGCTTTCTTT
TRBJ1-5 TRBV18 . TRBD1 CASSRDRGLGSNQPQHF TGTGCCAGCTCAAGGGACAGGGGGCTTGGGAGCAATCAGCCCCAGCATTTT
TRBJ1-2 TRBV30 . . CAWSNSGGYGYTF TGTGCCTGGAGTAACAGTGGTGGCTATGGCTACACCTTC
TRBJ2-7 TRBV4-3 . TRBD1 CASSQEGTASYEQYF TGCGCCAGCAGCCAAGAAGGGACAGCCTCCTACGAGCAGTACTTC
TRBJ2-4 TRBV7-2 . . CASSLEGVGGPKNIQYF TGTGCCAGCAGCTTAGAGGGGGTGGGGGGTCCCAAAAACATTCAGTACTTC
TRBJ1-5 TRBV2 . . CASSDERSQPQHF TGTGCCAGCAGTGACGAGAGGAGTCAGCCCCAGCATTTT
TRBJ2-7 TRBV7-8 . . CASSLVAVGTNYEQYF TGTGCCAGCAGCTTAGTAGCTGTCGGGACAAATTACGAGCAGTACTTC
TRBJ2-7 TRBV4-2 . . CASSQDSWQTYEQYF TGTGCCAGCAGCCAAGATTCCTGGCAGACCTACGAGCAGTACTTC